These 6 T cell receptor beta chains originate from one sample sequenced in a study of breast tumors, draining lymph nodes, adjacent tissues. TCRdb independently ran MiXCR on the multiplex PCR reads; one entry per CDR3 protein. The data contain roughly 21,000 distinct CDR3 sequences, approximately 48% of them singletons. Sequences were obtained from breast tumor tissue. These receptors came from a female donor with breast cancer. Some clones in this sample may be carry-over from other donors' samples.

This chain joins TRBV6-2 or TRBV6-3 and TRBJ2-1; 9 positions agree with TRBD2. CDR1 MNHEY and CDR2 SVGEGT come from the germline V gene. Trimming at V came to 7 bases and at J to 0 bases, leaving 7 bases not matched to a gene. The CDR3 sequence is 16 residues long. CDR3 loop: CASITSSGDSYNEQFF. The DNA for the CDR3 is TGTGCCAGCATTACTTCTAGCGGGGACTCCTACAATGAGCAGTTCTTC.

The V call is TRBV9, the J call TRBJ2-3; 10 nucleotides agree with TRBD2. This CDR3 comprises 20 residues. The germline CDR1 and CDR2 sequences are SGDLS and YYNGEE. V was pared by 0 bases and J by 3 bases, with 16 bases of the junction left unmatched. The CDR3 nucleotides are TGTGCCAGCAGCGTAGCCGGAAGCGGGAGGGCCGGTAGTCGAACAGATACGCAGTATTTT. Translated: CASSVAGSGRAGSRTDTQYF.

Ten or more counts support this clonotype. This chain joins TRBV30 and TRBJ1-6; 8 bases line up with TRBD1. The junction had 4 bases not matched to a gene; V was cut back by 4 bases and J by 5 bases. The germline gives CDR1 GTSNPN, CDR2 SVGIG (reference sequence). This CDR3 has 14 amino acids. The CDR3 protein is CAWNRGGDNSPLHF. CDR3 DNA sequence: TGTGCCTGGAACAGGGGGGGAGATAATTCACCCCTCCACTTT.

Note on this clonotype: Relative to the germline gene, one junction end is altered; a read error may explain this. This chain uses TRBV12-3 or TRBV12-4 with TRBJ2-5; no definite D call. The CDR3 contains 13 residues. This CDR3 reads CASSFKNQETQCF. In DNA form, the CDR3 reads TGTGCCAGCAGTTTCAAAAACCAAGAGACCCAGTGCTTC.

A remark on this clonotype: At one of its ends the junction is not consistent with the germline gene, which may arise from a read error. This rearrangement joins TRBV27 to TRBJ2-7, with a weak D call TRBD2 (7 bases). The CDR3 sequence is 12 residues long. Germline CDR1 MNHEY, CDR2 SMNVEV (reference sequence). The CDR3 region is CASSLWGGERYF. The DNA for the CDR3 is TGCGCCAGCAGTTTATGGGGGGGCGAGCGGTACTTC.

This clonotype has just one count. The CDR3 does not end in the conserved phenylalanine or tryptophan, so this is likely a read error. V and J are TRBV10-3 and TRBJ2-6; 7 bases are a match to TRBD1. CDR3 length equals 18 residues. The germline V gene has CDR1 ENHRY and CDR2 SYGVKD. Trimming removed 2 bases from V and 0 bases from J; junction bases left unmatched: 7. CDR3 DNA sequence: TGTGCCATCAGTGAGCTGCGACAGGGCTCCTCTGGGGCCAACGTCCTGACTTCC. Residues: CAISELRQGSSGANVLTS.